A selection of T cell receptor beta chains follows, all from one sample in a study of blood T cell repertoires in COVID-19. Method: immunoSEQ multiplex PCR; TCRdb's copy keeps in-frame clones and lacks some. The repertoire holds 85,000 to 120,000 clones, about four fifths seen once, with around 14% in the top ten. Sample: peripheral blood. These receptors all stem from an older woman with acute or convalescent COVID-19. CDR3s include the opening cysteine and the closing phenylalanine or tryptophan. A D gene is named only where the DNA matches it firmly. Clone size is not always given. Where it is, it says once, few, many or a class for expanded clones.

TRBD1,TRBJ1-6,TRBV7-8,NA,CASNDRVDLPLHF,TGTGCCAGCAATGACAGGGTGGATTTACCCCTCCACTTT
NA,TRBJ2-1,TRBV25-1,NA,CASSEGRQVSSYNEQFF,TGTGCCAGCAGTGAGGGTAGGCAGGTGAGCTCCTACAATGAGCAGTTCTTC
TRBD2,TRBJ2-3,TRBV29-1,NA,CSVLAGGTDTQYF,TGCAGCGTTCTGGCGGGGGGCACAGATACGCAGTATTTT
TRBD1,TRBJ1-3,TRBV7-2,NA,CASSIRQGSGNTIYF,TGTGCCAGCAGCATCCGACAGGGTTCTGGAAACACCATATATTTT
NA,TRBJ1-1,TRBV6-1,few,CASSEDAQRDTEAFF,TGTGCCAGCAGTGAAGATGCTCAGCGCGACACTGAAGCTTTCTTT
NA,TRBJ2-5,TRBV3-1/TRBV3-2,NA,CASSRDQETQYF,TGTGCCAGCAGCCGAGATCAGGAGACCCAGTACTTC
NA,TRBJ1-5,TRBV18,once,CASSPQGVSGDQPQHF,TGTGCCAGCTCACCACAGGGGGTCTCAGGAGATCAGCCCCAGCATTTT
NA,TRBJ1-1,TRBV20-1,NA,CSVTVNTEAFF,TGCAGTGTGACAGTTAACACTGAAGCTTTCTTT
NA,TRBJ1-2,TRBV14,NA,CASSQDRVAYGYTF,TGTGCCAGCAGCCAAGATCGGGTGGCCTATGGCTACACCTTC
NA,TRBJ1-1,TRBV5-1,once,CASSLQRHNTEAFF,TGCGCCAGCAGCTTGCAGCGCCATAACACTGAAGCTTTCTTT
NA,TRBJ2-1,TRBV7-8,NA,CASSFSGTYNEQFF,TGTGCCAGCAGCTTCAGCGGCACCTACAATGAGCAGTTCTTC
TRBD1,TRBJ2-2,TRBV2,NA,CASSGQGRDTGELFF,TGTGCCAGCAGCGGACAGGGTCGGGACACCGGGGAGCTGTTTTTT
TRBD2,TRBJ2-5,TRBV5-1,NA,CASSFLAGREETQYF,TGCGCCAGCAGCTTCCTAGCGGGGAGGGAAGAGACCCAGTACTTC
TRBD2,TRBJ2-7,TRBV2,NA,CASSGGLAGGYEQYF,TGTGCCAGCAGTGGCGGACTAGCGGGCGGCTACGAGCAGTACTTC
TRBD1,TRBJ2-2,TRBV6-5,NA,CASEGQGAGTGELFF,TGTGCCAGCGAGGGACAGGGGGCTGGCACCGGGGAGCTGTTTTTT
TRBD2,TRBJ2-7,TRBV5-6,NA,CASSFLRSSGGLSEQYF,TGTGCCAGCAGCTTCCTCCGGTCTAGCGGGGGTTTGAGTGAGCAGTACTTC
NA,TRBJ1-3,TRBV5-1,NA,CASSLDTGNTIYF,TGCGCCAGCAGCTTGGATACTGGAAACACCATATATTTT
TRBD2,TRBJ2-1,TRBV7-3,NA,CASSIQPASGSYNEQFF,TGTGCCAGCAGCATACAACCGGCTAGCGGGAGTTACAATGAGCAGTTCTTC
NA,TRBJ2-5,TRBV19,few,CASKKDRTLQETQYF,TGTGCCAGTAAGAAGGATCGGACTTTACAAGAGACCCAGTACTTC
NA,TRBJ2-7,TRBV2,NA,CASSSQTGNFYEQYF,TGTGCCAGCAGCTCACAAACAGGGAACTTCTACGAGCAGTACTTC
TRBD1,TRBJ2-7,TRBV3-1/TRBV3-2,NA,CASSLGTGSNEQYF,TGTGCCAGCAGCCTCGGGACAGGGAGCAACGAGCAGTACTTC
TRBD2,TRBJ2-5,TRBV30,NA,CAWGTTSGQETQYF,TGTGCCTGGGGAACGACTAGCGGCCAAGAGACCCAGTACTTC
TRBD1,TRBJ2-2,TRBV19,NA,CASSGQANTGELFF,TGTGCCAGTAGTGGACAGGCGAACACCGGGGAGCTGTTTTTT
TRBD2,TRBJ2-4,TRBV5-1,NA,CASSFRSGDAKNIQYF,TGCGCCAGCAGCTTCCGCAGCGGGGATGCCAAAAACATTCAGTACTTC
NA,TRBJ2-7,TRBV28,NA,CASTQHRDSYSYEQYF,TGTGCCAGCACCCAACACCGGGACTCCTACTCCTACGAGCAGTACTTC
NA,TRBJ2-2,TRBV7-7,few,CASSLAGGSTGELFF,TGTGCCAGCAGCTTAGCAGGGGGTAGCACCGGGGAGCTGTTTTTT
TRBD2,TRBJ2-7,TRBV7-9,NA,CASSLGAGGYEQYF,TGTGCCAGCAGCTTAGGAGCGGGGGGCTACGAGCAGTACTTC
NA,TRBJ2-7,TRBV28,NA,CASSDLGDLPEQYF,TGTGCCAGCAGTGACTTAGGGGATCTTCCCGAGCAGTACTTC
NA,TRBJ2-7,TRBV20-1,once,CSASGHDEQYF,TGCAGTGCTAGTGGGCACGACGAGCAGTACTTC
NA,TRBJ1-1,TRBV9,NA,CASSELSGVTEAFF,TGTGCCAGCAGCGAACTATCAGGGGTTACTGAAGCTTTCTTT
TRBD1,TRBJ1-2,TRBV27,NA,CASSPQTGFNYGYTF,TGTGCCAGCAGTCCCCAGACAGGGTTTAACTATGGCTACACCTTC
TRBD2,TRBJ2-7,TRBV27,NA,CASSLGGWTSEMYF,TGTGCCAGCAGTCTTGGGGGATGGACTAGCGAGATGTACTTC
NA,TRBJ2-4,TRBV5-1,NA,CASSPAAGSGLNIQYF,TGCGCCAGCAGCCCGGCGGCGGGGTCGGGCCTAAACATTCAGTACTTC
NA,TRBJ2-2,TRBV7-3,NA,CASSGATGTGTGELFF,TGTGCCAGCAGCGGGGCGACAGGAACGGGCACCGGGGAGCTGTTTTTT
TRBD1,TRBJ2-2,TRBV11-2,NA,CASSGRSEGADTGELFF,TGTGCCAGCAGCGGTAGATCAGAGGGGGCGGACACCGGGGAGCTGTTTTTT
NA,TRBJ1-1,TRBV18,NA,CASSPKFTENTEAFF,TGTGCCAGCTCACCGAAATTCACAGAGAACACTGAAGCTTTCTTT
TRBD2,TRBJ2-2,TRBV19,NA,CASSPGLADTGELFF,TGTGCCAGTAGTCCCGGACTAGCGGACACCGGGGAGCTGTTTTTT
NA,TRBJ1-5,TRBV27,few,CASSLYPAGNQPQHF,TGTGCCAGCAGTTTATACCCGGCGGGCAATCAGCCCCAGCATTTT
NA,TRBJ2-7,TRBV10-2,NA,CASSLNSGEGRVQYF,TGCGCCAGCAGCTTAAATAGCGGAGAGGGGCGGGTGCAGTACTTC
TRBD1,TRBJ1-5,TRBV19,NA,CASSQGVSNQPQHF,TGTGCCAGTAGCCAGGGGGTGAGCAATCAGCCCCAGCATTTT